This entry is about one TCR beta chain. Its antigen remains unidentified. Per-base qualities were not stored, and no clone one base away is much larger. This entry belongs to a study of Ad26.COV2.S vaccination and SARS-CoV-2 variants listed by TCRdb under 2021. The study in broad terms: Vaccine-arm donors came from COV1001, a multicentre, randomized, double-blind, placebo-controlled phase I-IIa trial of Ad26.COV2.S in healthy adults. The TCR-sequenced set comprised around 30 samples: about 19 Ad26.COV2.S vaccine recipients, 5 placebo recipients and 8 SARS-CoV-2 convalescent individuals. Ad26.COV2.S was administered intramuscularly at a dose of 5x10^10 or 1x10^11 viral particles, either as one shot or as two shots given 56 days apart. Blinding of investigators to trial group allocation was maintained during experiments and outcome assessment. Participants in the trial were split at random into five groups of five each, receiving low-dose or high-dose Ad26.COV2.S once or twice, or else placebo on both occasions. TCRbeta repertoire sequencing served as the tool for gauging how specific and how broad the SARS-CoV-2-reactive T cell receptors were following Ad26.COV2.S vaccination. Study-wide conclusions, independent of this receptor: The authors noted that the TCR breadth and depth analyses may have underestimated total T cell responses. The study was not powered for comparison of responses between vaccine doses or regimens. After vaccination, substantial breadth of spike-specific CD8+ and CD4+ T cell responses was reported. Ad26.COV2.S recipients had higher spike-specific TCR breadth than placebo recipients (P = 0.0014). Vaccine and placebo recipients had similar non-spike TCR breadth, a finding consistent with the vaccine containing only spike.

The immunoSEQ Assay was used to sequence TCRbeta CDR3 regions. After extraction, genomic DNA underwent amplification by bias-controlled multiplex PCR, followed by high-throughput sequencing. Under the source paper's analysis protocol: To quantify the absolute abundance of every unique TCRbeta CDR3 region, sequences were collapsed and filtered. T cell fraction was estimated by normalizing TCRbeta template counts to usable DNA, which was measured by amplifying reference genes present in all nucleated cells. Repertoire TCRs were annotated as SARS-CoV-2-specific by exact matching of V gene, CDR3 amino acid sequence and J gene to a known reactive TCR set. The reference SARS-CoV-2 TCR set was obtained from MIRA and was filtered for enrichment in COVID-19-positive ImmuneCODE repertoires, whereby public or cross-reactive TCRs were removed. Using the MIRA antigens, annotated TCRs were further analysed by specific ORF or by position within an ORF. Breadth was defined as the number of annotated unique rearrangements divided by the total number of unique productive rearrangements, and depth was defined as the summed frequency of the annotated unique rearrangements. Group comparisons of TCR breadth used two-sided Wilcoxon rank-sum tests. TCRdb limited this immuneACCESS table to in-frame rearrangements with V and J called. A share of clones is missing; checked studies link under half to unresolved V genes, and the rest is unexplained. V and J calls and clone size are as listed in that table; D and trimming were resolved from the DNA. Counted in this sample were roughly 320,000 clones; roughly 87% of them appeared once. Jointly, the top ten make up around 3.7% of the sample.

What the treatment or condition label conveys for this sample: roughly 19 received Ad26.COV2.S at low or high dose, single or two shots; 5 received placebo; per-sample allocation not given. Repertoires of vaccine and placebo recipients were sequenced from samples taken on day 63 after the first injection. Cohort 1b enrolled 20 to 30 adults aged 18-55 years at a single site in Boston, USA, between 29 July and 7 August 2020. Ad26.COV2.S was a replication-incompetent adenovirus type 26 vector expressing a prefusion-stabilized SARS-CoV-2 spike protein from the original Wuhan strain. For CDR1 and CDR2, the germline V gene (reference sequence) lists SEHNR and FQNEAQ. Reading from cysteine to phenylalanine, the CDR3 counts 17 amino acids. The CDR3 DNA has 51 bases and is translated from base 1. Ends trimmed: V by 4 bases, J by 5 bases; bases unmatched to a gene: 11.

Sample: peripheral blood, taken in a trial of Ad26.COV2.S vaccine versus placebo. The source of this sequence is a person between 18 and 65 years old who received the Ad26.COV2.S COVID-19 vaccine or a placebo. The receptor chain draws on TRBV7-9 and TRBJ2-1; 10 of the junction bases match TRBD2. The DNA is as follows: TGTGCCAGCAGCTCTCCGGGGGAGCGGGGGGGAAACAATGAGCAGTTCTTC. This encodes CASSSPGERGGNNEQFF.